Sequencing of this TCR beta chain was carried out in a study of blood T cell repertoires in COVID-19. Study summary: There were acute and convalescent COVID-19 samples, and they came from the United States, Italy and Spain. PBMCs, B-cell-depleted T cells, or T cells were the source of the cDNA or gDNA that made up the material.

V shed 5 bases and J shed 1 base, with 12 bases lying between them. CDR1 SGHAT and CDR2 FQNNGV come from the germline V gene. This CDR3 is 14 amino acids long. Clones were sequenced by immunoSEQ multiplex PCR, and TCRdb holds only the in-frame ones, with some missing. The sample yields about 20,000 clones, roughly 86% seen once. This TCR was sampled from a human donor in a cohort sampled during active COVID-19. Material: peripheral blood. The genes are TRBV11-2 and TRBJ2-7; the D gene is possibly TRBD1 (7 bases). CDR3 sequence: CASSPAGQSYEQYF. CDR3 nucleotides: TGTGCCAGCAGCCCGGCGGGACAGTCCTACGAGCAGTACTTC.